Listed here are 16 T cell receptor beta chains from one sample, sequenced in a study of cytomegalovirus exposure and HLA in healthy donors. Primers: 60 Vbeta forward and 13 Jbeta reverse. TCRdb's table, derived via immunoSEQ multiplex PCR, lists solely in-frame clones and lacks some. The repertoire holds 85,000 to 130,000 clones, with 75% to 80% as singletons. Material for sequencing was PBMCs. The receptors come from a man aged 60-69 years in good health and CMV-seropositive.

The gene calls are TRBV7-6 and TRBJ2-6; D remains unclear. Trimming removed 1 base at V and 2 bases at J, with 9 bases between. CDR3 length equals 16 residues. The V gene's germline CDR1 is SGHVS and CDR2 FNYEAQ. DNA of the CDR3: TGTGCCAGCAGCTTAGTTGCGGTTACTGGGGCCAACGTCCTGACTTTC. It specifies CASSLVAVTGANVLTF.

The chain employs TRBV9 and TRBJ2-3; 10 bases map to TRBD1. Unmatched junction bases numbered 10, after V lost 2 bases and J lost 4 bases. In germline, CDR1 is SGDLS, CDR2 YYNGEE. The CDR3 loop spans 17 amino acids. The CDR3 nucleotides read TGTGCCAGCAGCGTGGCCTCCCCGGGACAGGGGTCAGATACGCAGTATTTT. As protein: CASSVASPGQGSDTQYF. The whole variable domain, remainder taken from reference TRBV9 and TRBJ2-3, is DSGVTQTPKHLITATGQRVTLRCSPRSGDLSVYWYQQSLDQGLQFLIQYYNGEERAKGNILERFSAQQFPDLHSELNLSSLELGDSALYFCASSVASPGQGSDTQYFGPGTRLTVL.

J is TRBJ2-7 and V is TRBV9; 7 bases line up with TRBD2. From germline, CDR1 is SGDLS and CDR2 YYNGEE. This CDR3 has 15 amino acids. The V segment lost 0 bases and the J segment 4 bases; nucleotides outside the gene matches: 7. CDR3 DNA sequence: TGTGCCAGCAGCGTAGGGACTAGTTCCTGGTACGAGCAGTACTTC. This translates into CASSVGTSSWYEQYF.

The chain carries TRBV6-6 and TRBJ1-5; TRBD1 is a possible D gene (5 bases). The CDR3 contains 15 residues. Germline V gives CDR1 MNHNY, CDR2 SVGAGI (reference sequence). V was pared by 6 bases and J by 0 bases, with 12 bases between. CDR3 nucleotide sequence: TGTGCCAGCAGCCTGACAGAATATAGCAATCAGCCCCAGCATTTT. Translated, it gives CASSLTEYSNQPQHF.

The chain combines TRBV5-1 with TRBJ2-7; 13 nucleotides line up with TRBD2. Germline-derived CDR1 and CDR2 are SGHRS and YFSETQ. V lost 1 base to trimming and J lost 5 bases; unmatched junction nucleotides: 6. CDR3 length: 16 residues. The CDR3 DNA reads as TGCGCCAGCAGCTTGTCCACTAGCGGGGGGGGAAACGAGCAGTACTTC. The encoded protein is CASSLSTSGGGNEQYF. The complete variable domain, with remaining parts taken from reference TRBV5-1 and TRBJ2-7, reads KAGVTQTPRYLIKTRGQQVTLSCSPISGHRSVSWYQQTPGQGLQFLFEYFSETQRNKGNFPGRFSGRQFSNSRSEMNVSTLELGDSALYLCASSLSTSGGGNEQYFGPGTRLTVT.

This sequence joins TRBV29-1 and TRBJ1-3, with no clear D. V lost 2 bases, J lost 0 bases, and 8 bases lay in between. This CDR3 contains 14 residues. The germline CDR1 and CDR2 sequences are SQVTM and ANQGSEA. The CDR3 DNA follows: TGCAGCGTTGAACTGGGCAACTCTGGAAACACCATATATTTT. The encoded protein is CSVELGNSGNTIYF.

The chain employs TRBV7-8 and TRBJ2-1, with 13 bases fitting TRBD2. Looked up from germline, CDR1 is SGHVS and CDR2 is FQNEAQ. Trimming at V came to 5 bases and at J to 4 bases, leaving 5 bases not matched to a gene. There are 16 residues in the CDR3. The CDR3: CASSRLAGGLYNEQFF. CDR3 coding DNA: TGTGCCAGCAGCCGACTAGCGGGGGGCCTATACAATGAGCAGTTCTTC. Variable domain in full (rest from reference TRBV7-8 and TRBJ2-1): GAGVSQSPRYKVAKRGQDVALRCDPISGHVSLFWYQQALGQGPEFLTYFQNEAQLDKSGLPSDRFFAERPEGSVSTLKIQRTQQEDSAVYLCASSRLAGGLYNEQFFGPGTRLTVL.

Concerning this clone itself: A junction boundary mismatches the germline segment, possibly from a read error. The chain couples TRBV7-9 to TRBJ1-5; D uncertain. CDR1 is SEHNR and CDR2 is FQNEAQ in the germline V gene (reference sequence). The CDR3 is made up of 17 amino acids. The CDR3 region has the DNA TGTTCCAGCAGCTTCGATCCCGGAGGAGTGAGCAATCAGCCCCAGCATTTT. Protein product: CSSSFDPGGVSNQPQHF.

The gene calls are TRBV5-1 and TRBJ2-1; no firm D call. The CDR3 runs 14 residues. In germline, CDR1 is SGHRS, CDR2 YFSETQ. Deletions cut 1 base from V and 8 bases from J, with 13 bases between. Here the CDR3 reads CASSLTPTDDEQFF. The CDR3, as DNA: TGCGCCAGCAGCTTGACCCCCACAGACGATGAGCAGTTCTTC. Filled out from reference TRBV5-1 and TRBJ2-1, the complete variable domain reads KAGVTQTPRYLIKTRGQQVTLSCSPISGHRSVSWYQQTPGQGLQFLFEYFSETQRNKGNFPGRFSGRQFSNSRSEMNVSTLELGDSALYLCASSLTPTDDEQFFGPGTRLTVL.

The chain joins TRBV11-2 to TRBJ2-3, with D maybe TRBD2 (5 bases). CDR1 is SGHAT and CDR2 is FQNNGV in the germline V gene. This CDR3 spans 13 amino acids. V was cut by 11 bases and J by 5 bases, with 17 bases left in between. The CDR3 nucleotides read TGTGCCGGACGTGGAGGAAGATTAGATACGCAGTATTTT. This gives the protein CAGRGGRLDTQYF.

This clone has only a few counts. The rearrangement links TRBV7-9 to TRBJ1-5, with D hard to call. V was pared by 0 bases and J by 4 bases, with 4 bases between. CDR1 SEHNR and CDR2 FQNEAQ come from the germline V gene (reference sequence). There are 13 residues in the CDR3. CDR3 protein: CASSLASNQPQHF. The CDR3 region has the DNA TGTGCCAGCAGCTTAGCGAGTAATCAGCCCCAGCATTTT.

Only a few counts were recorded for this clone. The genes are TRBV19 and TRBJ1-5; no firm D call. This CDR3 has 13 residues. Germline V gene lookup returns CDR1 LNHDA and CDR2 SQIVND (reference sequence). Trimming removed 2 bases at V and 7 bases at J, with 9 bases between. The DNA of the CDR3 is TGTGCCAGTAGTATAAGGGAGATACAGCCCCAGCATTTT. It is translated as CASSIREIQPQHF. The whole variable domain, filled in from reference TRBV19 and TRBJ1-5, reads DGGITQSPKYLFRKEGQNVTLSCEQNLNHDAMYWYRQDPGQGLRLIYYSQIVNDFQKGDIAEGYSVSREKKESFPLTVTSAQKNPTAFYLCASSIREIQPQHFGDGTRLSIL.

As concerns this clone: At one end the junction does not follow the germline gene, possibly because of a read error. The V call is TRBV7-9, the J call TRBJ2-5; D is undetermined. Per the germline V gene, CDR1 is SEHNR and CDR2 is FQNEAQ (reference sequence). The CDR3 contains 12 residues. The CDR3 protein is CSSSHSGLTQYF. The CDR3 coding sequence is TGTTCCAGCAGCCATTCAGGCTTGACCCAGTACTTC.

This chain connects TRBV19 to TRBJ1-5, with 8 bases matching TRBD1. V gave up 5 bases and J gave up 7 bases; unmatched junction bases: 13. The CDR3 loop spans 16 amino acids. Germline CDR1 and CDR2: LNHDA and SQIVND (reference sequence). Here the CDR3 reads CASSPPGAGGGQPQHF. Written as DNA, the CDR3 is TGTGCCAGTAGTCCCCCGGGGGCAGGGGGCGGGCAGCCCCAGCATTTT.

This chain links TRBV5-1 with TRBJ1-1, with 10 bases lining up with TRBD1. The CDR3 has 14 amino acids. V trimming: 3 bases; J trimming: 3 bases; junction bases outside the gene matches: 2. CDR1 and CDR2 from the germline V gene are SGHRS and YFSETQ. The CDR3 region is CASSSGQGDTEAFF. The CDR3 nucleotides read TGCGCCAGCAGCTCAGGACAGGGGGACACTGAAGCTTTCTTT.

The table lists this clone with a few counts. The rearrangement uses TRBV2 and TRBJ2-7, with TRBD1 as a possible D gene (5 bases). The CDR3 covers 15 residues. The V gene's germline CDR1 is SNHLY and CDR2 FYNNEI. Trimming took off 3 bases at V and 0 bases at J, with 12 bases between the two ends. The CDR3 reads CASSDITGRSYEQYF. The CDR3 region has the DNA TGTGCCAGCAGTGACATTACAGGCCGCTCCTACGAGCAGTACTTC.